Listed below are T cell receptor beta chains from one sample, sequenced in a study of CXCR3-negative and CXCR3-positive naive CD8 T cells. TCRdb processed the 5' RACE reads again and assigns one entry to each CDR3 protein, with no DNA. In total, the table holds about 62,000 distinct CDR3 sequences. Sequencing was done on a sample of naive CXCR3- CD8+ T cells from blood. Every receptor here comes from a human donor in good health. Some clones in this sample may be carry-over from other donors' samples. The CDR3 runs from the conserved cysteine through the conserved F or W.

CDR3	J	V
CASSPVPVLAKNIQYF	TRBJ2-4	TRBV9
CASSPEPTGELFF	TRBJ2-2	TRBV7-6
CASSHDTEAFF	TRBJ1-1	TRBV5-1
CASSPNRLGSYGYTF	TRBJ1-2	TRBV4-3
CASSHPSGLALEFSYNEQFF	TRBJ2-1	TRBV7-2
CSVTGTGVTDTQYF	TRBJ2-3	TRBV29-1
CASSQVGGGSNTQYF	TRBJ2-3	TRBV4-1
CASSPRGLAGEQGNEQFF	TRBJ2-1	TRBV7-3
CASSEALADTQYF	TRBJ2-3	TRBV2
CSASVGGSAEAFF	TRBJ1-1	TRBV20-1
CASSLDAGSSYNEQFF	TRBJ2-1	TRBV7-9
CSVEDRTINTEAFF	TRBJ1-1	TRBV29-1
CASSQDLERAPYGYTF	TRBJ1-2	TRBV4-1
CASSFSSGTSYEQYF	TRBJ2-7	TRBV7-2
CASLLSYEQYF	TRBJ2-7	TRBV6-1
CASSSGGGVNYGYTF	TRBJ1-2	TRBV6-2/TRBV6-3
CSVELASRASGYTIYF	TRBJ1-3	TRBV29-1
CASSPSRTSNYEQYF	TRBJ2-7	TRBV7-9
CSAGGQDIYEQYF	TRBJ2-7	TRBV20-1
CASSLGSGYEQYF	TRBJ2-7	TRBV7-2
CASTGQGAQPQHF	TRBJ1-5	TRBV12-3/TRBV12-4
CASSHARASSSSYEQYF	TRBJ2-7	TRBV7-9
CSVESQLDEKLFF	TRBJ1-4	TRBV29-1
CASSWTRGRSPEKLFF	TRBJ1-4	TRBV7-9
CSVEGESSYEQYF	TRBJ2-7	TRBV29-1
CASSMGTALEQYF	TRBJ2-7	TRBV19
CASSSPEPGNTEAFF	TRBJ1-1	TRBV5-1
CSAQTGNTEAFF	TRBJ1-1	TRBV29-1
CASREGTYSYEQYF	TRBJ2-7	TRBV6-2/TRBV6-3
CATSSLAGGPSELFF	TRBJ2-2	TRBV15
CASSPGYDTEAFF	TRBJ1-1	TRBV7-8
CSVDDQETQYF	TRBJ2-5	TRBV29-1
CASSFRTGGREAQYF	TRBJ2-5	TRBV7-8
CSVEDRDREHEQYF	TRBJ2-7	TRBV29-1
CANSDSSQQTNEQFF	TRBJ2-1	TRBV6-4
CSVDGVTGKDEQYF	TRBJ2-7	TRBV29-1
CAWRDRSSIGTEAFF	TRBJ1-1	TRBV30
CASSQEYEPTFYEQYF	TRBJ2-7	TRBV4-3
CASSSLNEQFF	TRBJ2-1	TRBV6-5
CASSPNGGSGSEQFF	TRBJ2-1	TRBV5-1
CASSQDPSGAYEQYF	TRBJ2-7	TRBV4-3